This TCR beta chain was observed in a study of T cells in Graves' hyperthyroidism and ophthalmopathy. In the case of this clonotype: Its antigen is unidentified.

Study results and caveats: Prediction of ophthalmopathy progression came a median roughly 7.1 months pre-onset.

The germline CDR1 and CDR2 sequences are MNHNS and SASEGT. CDR3 length: 12 residues. With 9 bases removed from V and 2 bases from J, the gap between germline ends came to 11 bases. TCR beta CDR3 regions were amplified from RNA transcripts. HTBI primers were the set used in a first-round RT-PCR of the TCR CDR3. TCRdb ran MiXCR on the multiplex PCR reads and lists one entry per CDR3 protein. This sample has under 800,000 distinct CDR3 sequences, with less than 15% found just once. The sample was blood. This sequence joins TRBV6-1 and TRBJ2-7; TRBD1 is a possible D gene (6 bases). This TCR came from a woman under 30 with Graves' hyperthyroidism. CDR3 coding DNA: TGTGCCAGTGGGGGACAAACCTACGAGCAGTACTTC. Encoded protein: CASGGQTYEQYF.